Following are 22 T cell receptor beta chains from one sample sequenced in a study of T cell clonotyping in hematopoietic cell transplantation (dated by TCRdb to the early 2020s). The library was prepared using the immunoSEQ multiplex PCR assay. Drawn from immuneACCESS, this table holds only the in-frame rearrangements with V and J called that TCRdb kept. Clones are partly lost; checked studies trace under half to an unresolved V gene and leave the rest unexplained. A total of more than 7,000 clones appear in this sample, approximately 91% of them only once. The leading ten clones occupy approximately 4.8% of the sample. The time point label, read with the paper, signifies: 30 days after allo-HCT. This sample comprised PBMCs, obtained 30 days after allogeneic stem cell transplant. The receptor source for this set is a female patient in her 50s who had an allogeneic stem cell transplant from an unrelated donor, so the T cells may come from the graft donor. Some clones in this sample may be carry-over from other donors' samples.

This sequence joins TRBV6-1 and TRBJ2-7, with 8 bases lining up with TRBD2. Germline V gene lookup returns CDR1 MNHNS and CDR2 SASEGT. The CDR3 loop spans 13 amino acids. V lost 6 bases, J lost 4 bases, and 5 bases stayed unmatched. CDR3 DNA sequence: TGTGCCAGCAGCTGGACTAGCCGGTACGAGCAGTACGTC. Amino acid sequence: CASSWTSRYEQYV.

The chain is built from TRBV25-1 and TRBJ1-1, with 9 bases matching TRBD1. Germline assignment: CDR1 MGHDK and CDR2 SYGVNS. After removal of 5 bases from V and 1 base from J, the junction contained 2 bases not matched to a gene. CDR3 length equals 14 residues. CDR3 nucleotide sequence: TGTGCCAGCAGTAAGGACAGGGGGAACACTGAAGCTTTCTTT. Residues: CASSKDRGNTEAFF. The variable domain in full, completed from reference TRBV25-1 and TRBJ1-1, reads EADIYQTPRYLVIGTGKKITLECSQTMGHDKMYWYQQDPGMELHLIHYSYGVNSTEKGDLSSESTVSRIRTEHFPLTLESARPSHTSQYLCASSKDRGNTEAFFGQGTRLTVV.

This chain links TRBV7-9 with TRBJ1-4; D is uncertain. CDR3 size: 16 residues. The germline V gene encodes CDR1 SEHNR and CDR2 FQNEAQ (reference sequence). The ends were cut back, 5 bases at V and 0 bases at J, with 13 bases in the middle. The CDR3 protein is CASSPRSTATNEKLFF. DNA of the CDR3: TGTGCCAGCAGCCCCCGCAGCACAGCAACTAATGAAAAACTGTTTTTT.

The chain combines TRBV6-6 with TRBJ1-2; 9 nucleotides align to TRBD1. Germline CDR1 and CDR2: MNHNY and SVGAGI (reference sequence). This CDR3 has 15 residues. The V gene end was trimmed by 2 bases and the J gene end by 2 bases; junction bases not matched to a gene: 3. The CDR3 region has the DNA TGTGCCAGCAGTTACGGGACAGGGCGAAACTATGGCTACACCTTC. Protein product: CASSYGTGRNYGYTF.

The chain has TRBV6-5 and TRBJ1-5; TRBD1 is a possible D gene (5 bases). CDR1 and CDR2 (germline): MNHEY, SVGAGI. The CDR3 contains 15 residues. V shed 6 bases and J shed 0 bases, with 12 bases lying between them. CDR3 in amino acids: CASSGTGDSNQPQHF. The DNA of the CDR3 is TGTGCCAGCAGCGGGACGGGTGATAGCAATCAGCCCCAGCATTTT.

This chain links TRBV4-3 with TRBJ2-1, with a possible D match to TRBD2 (7 bases). The V end was cut by 3 bases, the J end by 8 bases, with 17 bases between. The CDR3 consists of 15 residues. Germline V gene sequence: CDR1 LGHNA, CDR2 YSLEER. This CDR3 is CASSQVSGGPYEQFF. CDR3 nucleotides: TGCGCCAGCAGCCAGGTCTCCGGGGGGCCATATGAGCAGTTCTTC.

This rearrangement joins TRBV11-3 to TRBJ1-3, with D perhaps matching TRBD1 (5 bases). This CDR3 has 17 amino acids. V lost 1 base and J lost 0, with 13 bases in between. The V gene's germline CDR1 is SGHNT and CDR2 YENEEA. CDR3 protein: CASSLGPDSHSGNTIYF. CDR3 nucleotides: TGTGCCAGCAGCTTAGGCCCCGACAGCCACTCTGGAAACACCATATATTTT. Variable domain in full (rest from reference TRBV11-3 and TRBJ1-3): EAGVVQSPRYKIIEKKQPVAFWCNPISGHNTLYWYLQNLGQGPELLIRYENEEAVDDSQLPKDRFSAERLKGVDSTLKIQPAELGDSAVYLCASSLGPDSHSGNTIYFGEGSWLTVV.

This chain links TRBV6-4 with TRBJ2-1; possibly TRBD1 for D (6 bases). Trimming stripped 0 bases from V and 11 bases from J, with 11 bases between. In germline, CDR1 is MRHNA, CDR2 SNTAGT. The CDR3 contains 13 residues. The CDR3: CASSDSMQGKQFF. As DNA, the CDR3 is TGTGCCAGCAGTGACTCGATGCAGGGGAAGCAGTTCTTC.

This chain connects TRBV4-2 to TRBJ2-1, with 9 bases matching TRBD2. The CDR3 contains 15 residues. CDR1 is LGHNA, CDR2 YNFKEQ, per germline. J gave up 2 bases and V 4 bases, and 3 bases lay outside the gene matches. As DNA, the CDR3 is TGTGCCAGCAGCCCCTTAGCGGGAGCCTACAATGAGCAGTTCTTC. Translating it yields CASSPLAGAYNEQFF.

The rearrangement links TRBV4-1 to TRBJ2-2, with D perhaps matching TRBD2 (5 bases). Germline V gene data show CDR1 as MGHRA and CDR2 as YSYEKL. CDR3 length: 17 amino acids. The ends were cut back, 5 bases at V and 0 bases at J, with 16 bases in the middle. CDR3 amino acids: CASSSRALEANTGELFF. Here the CDR3 DNA reads TGCGCCAGCAGCTCCCGGGCTTTGGAGGCGAACACCGGGGAGCTGTTTTTT.

The chain carries TRBV7-9 and TRBJ1-5; maybe TRBD1 (6 bases). Germline CDR1 reads SEHNR; CDR2 reads FQNEAQ (reference sequence). This CDR3 contains 14 residues. The germline V and J ends were trimmed by 5 bases and 3 bases, with 11 bases remaining between them. As DNA, the CDR3 is TGTGCCAGCAGCCCCCCGGGGGCCAATCAGCCCCAGCATTTT. This translates into CASSPPGANQPQHF. Full variable domain (remainder filled in from reference TRBV7-9 and TRBJ1-5): DTGVSQNPRHKITKRGQNVTFRCDPISEHNRLYWYRQTLGQGPEFLTYFQNEAQLEKSRLLSDRFSAERPKGSFSTLEIQRTEQGDSAMYLCASSPPGANQPQHFGDGTRLSIL.

This chain links TRBV4-1 with TRBJ2-7, with TRBD1 identical over 7 bases. V was pared by 1 base and J by 6 bases, with 6 bases of the junction left unmatched. The CDR3 contains 14 residues. The germline gives CDR1 MGHRA, CDR2 YSYEKL. In DNA, the CDR3 is TGCGCCAGCAGCCAAGGACAGGGTTTGGCCGAGCAGTACGTC. Protein: CASSQGQGLAEQYV.

This chain links TRBV10-3 with TRBJ1-1; possibly TRBD1 for D (5 bases). The CDR3 contains 13 residues. Per germline, CDR1 ENHRY and CDR2 SYGVKD. Between the trimmed V and J ends, which lost 8 bases and 2 bases, there was a span of 12 bases. In DNA form, the CDR3 reads TGTGCCATCGGCAGGCAGGGAAACACTGAAGCTTTCTTT. Translating gives CAIGRQGNTEAFF.

CDR3 in DNA: TGTGCCATCGGCTGGGGCACAGATACGCAGTATTTT. Translation gives CAIGWGTDTQYF. The gene calls are TRBV10-3 and TRBJ2-3; D call uncertain. The CDR3 sequence is 12 residues long. Germline V gives CDR1 ENHRY, CDR2 SYGVKD. The ends were cut back, 8 bases at V and 1 base at J, with 7 bases in the middle.

In the case of this clone: One end of the junction does not line up with germline, which may come from a read error. The chain has TRBV20-1 and TRBJ1-1, with D tentatively TRBD1 (5 bases). This CDR3 is 11 amino acids long. Germline V gene data show CDR1 as DFQATT and CDR2 as SNEGSKA (reference sequence). CDR3 protein: CSAFWGMEAFF. The CDR3 DNA follows: TGTAGTGCTTTCTGGGGGATGGAAGCTTTCTTT.

Only one count was recorded for this clone. The chain combines TRBV5-4 with TRBJ1-2; unclear D gene. V dropped 2 bases and J dropped 0 bases, with 5 bases sitting between them. The CDR3 is 13 residues long. Germline assignment: CDR1 SGHNT and CDR2 YYREEE (reference sequence). The CDR3 sequence is CASSFTSNYGYTF. CDR3 bases: TGTGCCAGCAGCTTCACCTCTAACTATGGCTACACCTTC.

The sample holds a few counts of this clone. The chain combines TRBV11-2 with TRBJ1-1, with TRBD1 matching 7 bases. V was pared by 4 bases and J by 8 bases, with 1 base of the junction left unmatched. The CDR3 is 11 residues long. The germline V gene has CDR1 SGHAT and CDR2 FQNNGV. This CDR3 is CASSSGQEAFF. In nucleotides, the CDR3 is TGTGCCAGCAGCTCGGGACAGGAAGCTTTCTTT.

CDR3 coding DNA: TGTGCCAGCAGCCAAGCCGCCGCCCGCGGGTCCTCCACAGATACGCAGTATTTT. Translated: CASSQAAARGSSTDTQYF. The V gene is TRBV4-2, the J gene TRBJ2-3, with a tentative D call TRBD2 (5 bases). This CDR3 spans 18 amino acids. V lost 1 base and J 2 bases, leaving 19 bases between the germline ends. Per the germline V gene, CDR1 is LGHNA and CDR2 is YNFKEQ.

The CDR3 DNA sequence: TGTGCCAGCAGACCCCTCCAAAACAGGGGAGGGAACTATGGCTACACCTTC. This translates into CASRPLQNRGGNYGYTF. The chain combines TRBV27 with TRBJ1-2; 7 positions match TRBD1. V dropped 6 bases and J dropped 2; count of bases not matched to a gene: 15. The CDR3 runs to 17 residues. Germline CDR1 is MNHEY and CDR2 is SMNVEV (reference sequence).

The rearrangement links TRBV10-3 to TRBJ1-1, with D possibly matching TRBD1 (6 bases). CDR1 is ENHRY and CDR2 is SYGVKD in the germline V gene. V was pared by 0 bases and J by 0 bases, with 11 bases between. The CDR3 has 16 residues. The CDR3 bases are TGTGCCATCAGTGAGTCTTCGGGGGCGGTGAACACTGAAGCTTTCTTT. Translated, it gives CAISESSGAVNTEAFF.

The CDR3, as DNA: TGTGCCATCAGTCTACAGGGAACCCACACTGAAGCTTTCTTT. It is translated as CAISLQGTHTEAFF. The V and J genes are TRBV10-3 and TRBJ1-1, with D possibly being TRBD1 (6 bases). The CDR3 length is 14 residues. CDR1 and CDR2 (germline): ENHRY, SYGVKD. V dropped 5 bases and J dropped 3 bases, with 13 bases sitting between them.

The gene calls are TRBV29-1 and TRBJ2-1; possibly TRBD1 for D (6 bases). The CDR3 runs 14 residues. CDR1 and CDR2 (germline): SQVTM, ANQGSEA. Trimming removed 4 bases at V and 1 base at J, with 11 bases between. CDR3 sequence: CSVVGTLSYNEQFF. CDR3 DNA: TGCAGCGTTGTAGGGACACTATCCTACAATGAGCAGTTCTTC.